Only a few counts were recorded for the clone carrying this T cell receptor (beta chain). Its antigen is still unknown. Extraction of total RNA produced a minimum of 5.5 micrograms from each sample. The data originate from a study of blood T cells in healthy people across ages. Study-wide results and limits: Per-million-T-cell TCR beta diversity fell roughly linearly with age.

Together with a sample-barcoded 5' primer, a J-beta primer mix was included in a second PCR lasting about 7 to 11 cycles. TCRdb independently ran MiXCR on the 5' RACE reads; one entry per CDR3 protein. The data show 900,000 to 950,000 distinct CDR3 sequences, with approximately 32% seen just once and roughly 10% held by the top ten. V gave up 7 bases and J gave up 2 bases, with 9 bases separating them. In germline, CDR1 is SNHLY, CDR2 FYNNEI. The CDR3 contains 13 residues. These data also formed part of another study, on T cells of mothers and their children.

The source material was blood. The TCR originated in a woman between 40 and 50 years old in good health. The rearrangement links TRBV2 to TRBJ1-5, with unresolved D. CDR3 residues: CASKTGGNQPQHF. The CDR3 DNA is TGTGCCAGCAAGACGGGTGGCAATCAGCCCCAGCATTTT.